Following are 32 T cell receptor beta chains from one sample sequenced in a study of T cell repertoires in cytomegalovirus infection. TCRdb independently ran MiXCR on the reads; one entry per CDR3 protein. The data show about 530,000 distinct CDR3 sequences, about a quarter seen once. Source material: PBMCs. All receptors come from a human donor in good health (CMV status not recorded). Some clones in this sample may be carry-over from other donors' samples.

This clonotype was detected only a few times. The V call is TRBV7-3, the J call TRBJ2-1, with 8 bases fitting TRBD2. V lost 4 bases and J lost 5; bases outside the gene matches: 10. The germline V gene has CDR1 SGHTA and CDR2 FQGTGA. The CDR3 consists of 16 residues. CDR3 in amino acids: CASSSLGLGTNNEQFF. For the CDR3, the DNA is TGTGCCAGCAGCTCGCTGGGACTAGGCACGAACAATGAGCAGTTCTTC. The full variable domain, with the rest looked up from reference TRBV7-3 and TRBJ2-1, is GAGVSQTPSNKVTEKGKYVELRCDPISGHTALYWYRQSLGQGPEFLIYFQGTGAADDSGLPNDRFFAVRPEGSVSTLKIQRTERGDSAVYLCASSSLGLGTNNEQFFGPGTRLTVL.

This rearrangement joins TRBV12-5 to TRBJ2-1; 8 nucleotides line up with TRBD2. Germline V gene lookup returns CDR1 LGHNT and CDR2 FRNRAP. The CDR3 extends over 16 amino acids. V was clipped by 0 bases and J by 7 bases; unmatched bases: 8. CDR3 protein: CASGLVKLAEGNEQFF. In nucleotides, the CDR3 is TGTGCTAGTGGTTTGGTAAAACTAGCGGAGGGGAATGAGCAGTTCTTC.

This rearrangement joins TRBV7-6 to TRBJ2-7; TRBD1 might be the D (5 bases). This CDR3 spans 16 amino acids. Germline values: CDR1 SGHVS, CDR2 FNYEAQ. The ends were cut back, 4 bases at V and 3 bases at J, with 19 bases in the middle. Written as DNA, the CDR3 is TGTGCCAGCAGCTCCCCCCCTAAGACAGACTTCTACGAGCAGTACTTC. Translating it yields CASSSPPKTDFYEQYF.

The V call is TRBV5-6, the J call TRBJ2-5, with no clear D. In germline, CDR1 is SGHDT, CDR2 YYEEEE. This CDR3 comprises 14 residues. The germline V and J ends were trimmed by 1 base and 5 bases, with 12 bases remaining between them. The CDR3 DNA sequence: TGTGCCAGCAGCTTGCGGATTGTCAGGGAGACCCAGTACTTC. Translating gives CASSLRIVRETQYF.

This chain links TRBV15 with TRBJ1-1; weak D call: TRBD1 (5 bases). V was cut by 5 bases and J by 4 bases, with 14 bases left in between. The germline V gene encodes CDR1 LNHNV and CDR2 YYDKDF (reference sequence). The CDR3 loop spans 14 amino acids. Here the CDR3 reads CATSSGRGRTEAFF. The CDR3 DNA reads TGTGCCACCAGCTCGGGGCGGGGTCGCACTGAAGCTTTCTTT.

This clonotype has a handful of counts. This chain uses TRBV30 with TRBJ2-1; D ambiguous. There are 11 residues in the CDR3. Trimming shortened V by 0 bases and J by 8 bases, and 5 bases separated the two germline ends. Per the germline V gene, CDR1 is GTSNPN and CDR2 is SVGIG (reference sequence). Here the CDR3 reads CAWSVLHEQFF. Written as DNA, the CDR3 is TGTGCCTGGAGTGTACTCCATGAGCAGTTCTTC.

The rearrangement uses TRBV6-1 and TRBJ2-3; the D is unclear. The CDR3 runs 13 residues. The V end lost 6 bases, the J end lost 0 bases, and 7 bases lay between the germline ends. CDR1 MNHNS and CDR2 SASEGT come from the germline V gene. CDR3 region: CASRLQSTDTQYF. CDR3 bases: TGTGCCAGCAGACTGCAGAGCACAGATACGCAGTATTTT.

This clonotype was detected a few times. The chain employs TRBV7-9 and TRBJ2-3, with D tentatively TRBD2 (6 bases). The CDR3 totals 15 residues. CDR1 and CDR2 from the germline V gene are SEHNR and FQNEAQ (reference sequence). Trimming took 3 bases from V and 2 from J, leaving 12 bases between them. As DNA, the CDR3 is TGTGCCAGCAGCTTCGGCGGGAACCCCACAGATACGCAGTATTTT. It codes for CASSFGGNPTDTQYF.

This clonotype was seen ten or more times. The chain recombines TRBV4-2 with TRBJ2-7, with a tentative D call TRBD2 (6 bases). CDR3 length equals 18 residues. The germline CDR1 and CDR2 sequences are LGHNA and YNFKEQ. V lost 0 bases to trimming and J lost 3 bases, with 21 bases between them. CDR3 DNA: TGTGCCAGCAGCCAAGATTTGGGGGGAAGGTCAACCGGCTACGAGCAGTACTTC. This encodes CASSQDLGGRSTGYEQYF.

V is TRBV20-1 and J is TRBJ1-5, with 8 nucleotides matching TRBD1. The V gene end was trimmed by 0 bases and the J gene end by 6 bases; junction bases not matched to a gene: 10. The CDR3 has 16 residues. Germline CDR1 and CDR2: DFQATT and SNEGSKA (reference sequence). The CDR3 loop is CSARDWGDRISQPQHF. The CDR3 DNA reads as TGCAGTGCTAGAGATTGGGGGGACAGGATAAGTCAGCCCCAGCATTTT.

The chain uses TRBV27 and TRBJ2-1; TRBD1 aligns across 8 bases. The CDR3 covers 13 residues. V dropped 4 bases and J dropped 6; count of bases not matched to a gene: 2. Germline V gene sequence: CDR1 MNHEY, CDR2 SMNVEV (reference sequence). The CDR3 DNA reads TGTGCCAGCAGTTATACAGGGGGCAATGAGCAGTTCTTC. Its translation is CASSYTGGNEQFF.

In this sample, this clonotype turned up many times. The gene calls are TRBV7-2 and TRBJ2-3, with unresolved D. Germline loops: CDR1 SGHTA, CDR2 FQGNSA. Trimming cost V 2 bases and J 3 bases, with 3 bases left between them. The CDR3 sequence is 12 residues long. The CDR3 region has the DNA TGTGCCAGCAGCTTAAGAACAGATACGCAGTATTTT. Translation gives CASSLRTDTQYF.

This clonotype was picked up many times. The V gene is TRBV7-2, the J gene TRBJ2-3; 7 bases are a match to TRBD2. This CDR3 comprises 15 residues. The trim removed 3 bases at V and 2 bases at J, leaving 5 bases unmatched. Germline CDR1 and CDR2: SGHTA and FQGNSA. CDR3 nucleotides: TGTGCCAGCAGCTTTGGCGGGAGTTTCACAGATACGCAGTATTTT. Translating gives CASSFGGSFTDTQYF.

J is TRBJ2-5 and V is TRBV11-2; the match to TRBD2 covers 11 bases. With 5 bases clipped from V and 1 base from J, the junction kept 9 bases outside the gene matches. The germline V gene has CDR1 SGHAT and CDR2 FQNNGV. The CDR3 consists of 17 residues. The CDR3 sequence is CASSPGTSGSSQETQYF. CDR3 coding DNA: TGTGCCAGCAGCCCCGGGACTAGCGGAAGTTCCCAAGAGACCCAGTACTTC.

This clonotype turned up a few times. The CDR3 nucleotides are TGTGCCAGCTCATCGGGCCCCCCGCCCAATTCACCCCTCCACTTT. Translating gives CASSSGPPPNSPLHF. The chain uses TRBV18 and TRBJ1-6; D ambiguous. Germline-derived CDR1 and CDR2 are KGHSH and LQKENI. Trimming left V 5 bases short and J 7 bases short, with 15 bases between. There are 15 residues in the CDR3.

V usage is TRBV14 and J usage is TRBJ1-1; TRBD1 might be the D (5 bases). CDR3 length: 16 residues. Germline CDR1 SGHDN, CDR2 FVKESK. Trimming stripped 0 bases from V and 0 bases from J, with 11 bases between. The CDR3 nucleotides read TGTGCCAGCAGCCAAGAAGTGGGACGGATGAACACTGAAGCTTTCTTT. Amino acids: CASSQEVGRMNTEAFF.

The chain combines TRBV2 with TRBJ1-1; D ambiguous. Trimming cost V 1 base and J 2 bases, with 11 bases left between them. Germline CDR1 reads SNHLY; CDR2 reads FYNNEI. The CDR3 is 15 residues long. In DNA form, the CDR3 reads TGTGCCAGCAGTGAAGGGTACGGCCTCAACACTGAAGCTTTCTTT. It codes for CASSEGYGLNTEAFF.

The chain recombines TRBV4-1 with TRBJ1-4; D is possibly TRBD1 (6 bases). The CDR3 sequence is 13 residues long. V was clipped by 1 base and J by 10 bases, with 10 bases between them. Germline CDR1 MGHRA, CDR2 YSYEKL. In DNA form, the CDR3 reads TGCGCCAGCAGCCAAGCCGCGGGGGCAAAACTGTTTTTT. Its translation: CASSQAAGAKLFF.

This clonotype occurred a few times. The gene calls are TRBV6-5 and TRBJ1-2, with D unresolved. V was cut by 5 bases and J by 7 bases, with 14 bases left in between. Germline CDR1 and CDR2: MNHEY and SVGAGI. CDR3 length equals 13 residues. The CDR3 protein is CASSPLGLSGYTF. CDR3 bases: TGTGCCAGCAGTCCACTGGGGTTAAGTGGCTACACCTTC.

This clonotype was recorded a few times. J is TRBJ2-7 and V is TRBV7-9, with D possibly TRBD2 on 6 matching bases. The CDR3 covers 14 residues. Trimming left V 6 bases short and J 2 bases short, with 14 bases between. CDR1 and CDR2 from the germline V gene are SEHNR and FQNEAQ (reference sequence). CDR3 sequence reads: CASRSMAGTYEQYF. CDR3 coding DNA: TGTGCCAGCAGATCAATGGCGGGAACCTACGAGCAGTACTTC.

This clonotype has just a few counts. The chain couples TRBV7-2 to TRBJ2-1, with 10 bases aligning to TRBD2. The CDR3 covers 16 residues. Germline loops: CDR1 SGHTA, CDR2 FQGNSA. V shed 1 base and J 8 bases; nucleotides not matched to a gene: 8. The CDR3 DNA follows: TGTGCCAGCAGCTTAGGGGGGGGACTAGCGTCCCATGAGCAGTTCTTC. It is translated as CASSLGGGLASHEQFF.

This clonotype was observed many times. J is TRBJ2-7 and V is TRBV6-2 or TRBV6-3; D may match TRBD1 or TRBD2 (5 bases each). CDR3 size: 15 residues. The germline gives CDR1 MNHEY, CDR2 SVGEGT. V lost 7 bases and J 6 bases, leaving 22 bases between the germline ends. The CDR3 protein is CASTRGGGAQGEQYV. The CDR3 nucleotides read TGTGCCAGCACTCGAGGTGGGGGAGCTCAGGGCGAGCAGTACGTC.

This clonotype was seen a single time. This rearrangement joins TRBV5-4 to TRBJ1-4, with 9 bases lining up with TRBD1. Germline V gives CDR1 SGHNT, CDR2 YYREEE (reference sequence). The CDR3 extends over 14 amino acids. V dropped 4 bases and J dropped 6; count of bases not matched to a gene: 4. CDR3 DNA sequence: TGTGCCAGCAGCGTGACAGGGGGGGATGAAAAACTGTTTTTT. Its protein product is CASSVTGGDEKLFF.

This chain links TRBV6-5 with TRBJ1-2, with D uncertain. CDR1 is MNHEY and CDR2 is SVGAGI in the germline V gene. The length of the CDR3 is 15 residues. V was cut by 6 bases and J by 4 bases, with 18 bases left in between. The CDR3 region is CASRQPYRGVYGYTF. CDR3 nucleotides: TGTGCCAGCAGACAACCTTACCGTGGGGTCTATGGCTACACCTTC.

This clonotype showed up just a few times. This CDR3 reads CASSQDLAGVSYEQYF. The CDR3 DNA reads as TGCGCCAGCAGCCAAGACCTAGCGGGAGTCTCCTACGAGCAGTACTTC. V is TRBV4-3 and J is TRBJ2-7, with 10 bases fitting TRBD2. Unmatched junction bases numbered 2, after V lost 0 bases and J lost 0 bases. The CDR3 covers 16 residues. Germline CDR1 LGHNA, CDR2 YSLEER.

The chain uses TRBV12-3 or TRBV12-4 and TRBJ2-7; TRBD1 aligns across 7 bases. This CDR3 has 15 residues. Trimming cost V 5 bases and J 0 bases; bases outside gene matches: 7. CDR3 sequence: CASSVDRKSSYEQYF. CDR3 coding DNA: TGTGCCAGCAGTGTGGACAGGAAAAGCTCCTACGAGCAGTACTTC.

There are a few counts of this clonotype. The V gene is TRBV5-1, the J gene TRBJ2-7; D gene uncertain. Per germline, CDR1 SGHRS and CDR2 YFSETQ. The germline V and J ends were trimmed by 4 bases and 2 bases, with 13 bases remaining between them. CDR3 length: 14 residues. The CDR3 coding sequence is TGCGCCAGCAGCCCGGACGCTGCGGCCTACGAGCAGTACTTC. Protein product: CASSPDAAAYEQYF.

The chain combines TRBV27 with TRBJ2-1, with 7 bases aligning to TRBD2. Germline assignment: CDR1 MNHEY and CDR2 SMNVEV (reference sequence). V dropped 3 bases and J dropped 9; count of bases not matched to a gene: 8. There are 14 residues in the CDR3. This chain's CDR3 is CASSFGAGASEQFF. The CDR3 nucleotides read TGTGCCAGCAGTTTCGGCGCGGGAGCTAGTGAGCAGTTCTTC.

This clonotype was picked up a small number of times. The CDR3 DNA reads TGTGCCAGCAGTTCGGCCGGGACACCGAACACTGAAGCTTTCTTT. Translated, it gives CASSSAGTPNTEAFF. This chain uses TRBV12-3 or TRBV12-4 with TRBJ1-1; D may be TRBD1 (6 bases). This CDR3 contains 15 residues. Trimming left V 4 bases short and J 1 base short, with 13 bases between.

This clonotype was observed a few times. V gene TRBV6-1 combines with J gene TRBJ2-1; 13 bases are a match to TRBD2. Unmatched junction bases numbered 8, after V lost 6 bases and J lost 9 bases. This CDR3 contains 15 residues. Germline V gene lookup returns CDR1 MNHNS and CDR2 SASEGT. The CDR3 region is CASSWTSGRLGEQFF. Here the CDR3 DNA reads TGTGCCAGCAGCTGGACTAGCGGGAGATTAGGTGAGCAGTTCTTC.

This clonotype has only a few counts. The DNA of the CDR3 is TGTGCCAGCAGTTCAGGGAACTATGGCTACACCTTC. It is translated as CASSSGNYGYTF. The chain links TRBV12-3 or TRBV12-4 to TRBJ1-2, with TRBD1 as a possible D gene (5 bases). The CDR3 covers 12 residues. Deletions cut 4 bases from V and 2 bases from J, with 5 bases between.

The rearrangement joins TRBV4-1 to TRBJ2-2, with D tentatively TRBD2 (5 bases). The CDR3 extends over 17 amino acids. Trimming stripped 0 bases from V and 2 bases from J, with 13 bases between. Germline V gene data show CDR1 as MGHRA and CDR2 as YSYEKL. The CDR3 DNA sequence: TGCGCCAGCAGCCAAGATCGGGGTTCCCGAAACACCGGGGAGCTGTTTTTT. This codes for CASSQDRGSRNTGELFF.